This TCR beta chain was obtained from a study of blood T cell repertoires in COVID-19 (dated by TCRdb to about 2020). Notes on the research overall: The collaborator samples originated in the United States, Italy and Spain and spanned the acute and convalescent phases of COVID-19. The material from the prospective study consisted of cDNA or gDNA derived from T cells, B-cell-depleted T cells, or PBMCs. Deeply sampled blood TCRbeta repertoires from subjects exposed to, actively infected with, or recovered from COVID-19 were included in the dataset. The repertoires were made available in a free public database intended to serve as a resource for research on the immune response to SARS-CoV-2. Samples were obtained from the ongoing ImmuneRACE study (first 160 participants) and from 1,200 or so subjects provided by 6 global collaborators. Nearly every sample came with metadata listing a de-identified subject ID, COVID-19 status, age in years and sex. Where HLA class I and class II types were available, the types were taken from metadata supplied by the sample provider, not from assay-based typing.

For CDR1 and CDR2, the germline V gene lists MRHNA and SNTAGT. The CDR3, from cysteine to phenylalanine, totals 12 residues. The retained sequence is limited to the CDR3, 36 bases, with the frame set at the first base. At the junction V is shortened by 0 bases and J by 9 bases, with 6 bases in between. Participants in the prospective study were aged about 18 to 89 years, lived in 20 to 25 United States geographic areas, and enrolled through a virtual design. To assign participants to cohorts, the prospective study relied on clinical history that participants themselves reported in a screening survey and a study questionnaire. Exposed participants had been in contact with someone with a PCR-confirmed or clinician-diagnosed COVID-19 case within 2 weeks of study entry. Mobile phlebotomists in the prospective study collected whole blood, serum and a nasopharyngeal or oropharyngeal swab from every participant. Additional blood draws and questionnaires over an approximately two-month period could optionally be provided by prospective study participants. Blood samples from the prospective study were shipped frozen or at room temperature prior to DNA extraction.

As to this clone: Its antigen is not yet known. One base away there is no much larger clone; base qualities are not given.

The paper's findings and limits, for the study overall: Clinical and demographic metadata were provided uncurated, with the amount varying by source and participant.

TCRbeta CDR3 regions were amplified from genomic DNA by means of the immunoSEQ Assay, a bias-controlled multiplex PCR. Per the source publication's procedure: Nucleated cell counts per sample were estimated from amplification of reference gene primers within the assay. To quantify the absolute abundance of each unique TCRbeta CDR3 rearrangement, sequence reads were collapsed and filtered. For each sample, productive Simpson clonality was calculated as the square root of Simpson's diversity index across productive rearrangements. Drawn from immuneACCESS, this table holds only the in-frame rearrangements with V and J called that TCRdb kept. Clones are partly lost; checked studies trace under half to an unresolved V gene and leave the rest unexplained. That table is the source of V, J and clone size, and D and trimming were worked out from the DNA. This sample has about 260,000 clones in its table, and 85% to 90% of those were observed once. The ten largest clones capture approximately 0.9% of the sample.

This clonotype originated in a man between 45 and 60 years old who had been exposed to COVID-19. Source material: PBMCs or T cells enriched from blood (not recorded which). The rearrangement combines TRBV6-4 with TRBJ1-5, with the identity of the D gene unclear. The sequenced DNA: TGTGCCAGCAGTGACTCGACAAGGCCCCAGCATTTT. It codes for CASSDSTRPQHF.